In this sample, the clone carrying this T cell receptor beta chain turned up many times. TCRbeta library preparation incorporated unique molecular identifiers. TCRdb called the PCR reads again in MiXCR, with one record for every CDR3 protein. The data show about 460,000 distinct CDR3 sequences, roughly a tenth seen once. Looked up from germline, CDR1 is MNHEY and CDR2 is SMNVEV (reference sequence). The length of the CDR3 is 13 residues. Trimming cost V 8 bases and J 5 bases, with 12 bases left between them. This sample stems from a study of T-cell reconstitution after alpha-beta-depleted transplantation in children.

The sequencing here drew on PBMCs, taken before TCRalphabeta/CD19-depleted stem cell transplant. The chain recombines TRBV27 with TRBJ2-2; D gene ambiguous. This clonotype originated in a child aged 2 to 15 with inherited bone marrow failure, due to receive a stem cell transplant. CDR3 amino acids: CASSQLFTGELFF. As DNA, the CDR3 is TGTGCCAGCTCACAACTATTTACCGGGGAGCTGTTTTTT.